This entry lists 28 T cell receptor beta chains sequenced from one sample in a study of blood T cell repertoires in COVID-19. The repertoire was sequenced with immunoSEQ multiplex PCR; TCRdb's copy has only in-frame clones and lacks some. The sample carries fewer than 75,000 clones, about 82% recorded once. What was sequenced was peripheral blood. The source is a man over 45 with active COVID-19.

The chain carries TRBV2 and TRBJ2-5; TRBD2 matches at 10 bases. This CDR3 region has 16 residues. After removal of 6 bases from V and 4 bases from J, the junction contained 11 bases not matched to a gene. In germline, CDR1 is SNHLY, CDR2 FYNNEI. The CDR3 DNA reads TGTGCCAGCAGGGGTAGCGGGGGGCGCCCTGGAGAGACCCAGTACTTC. It translates to CASRGSGGRPGETQYF.

Concerning this clone itself: One end of the junction is discordant with germline, which a read error may explain. The chain employs TRBV29-1 and TRBJ1-3; 7 bases are a match to TRBD1. The CDR3 has 16 amino acids. CDR1 and CDR2 (germline): SQVTM, ANQGSEA. The CDR3 loop is CSVEEGRDRSGNTIYF. Here the CDR3 DNA reads TGCAGCGTTGAAGAGGGTAGGGACAGATCTGGGAACACCATATATTTT.

The chain carries TRBV4-2 and TRBJ2-5; 15 bases agree with TRBD2. The V and J ends lost 4 bases and 5 bases, in that order; junction bases with no gene match: 8. CDR1 is LGHNA and CDR2 is YNFKEQ in the germline V gene. The CDR3 runs to 17 residues. The chain's CDR3 is CASSPGLAGGPVETQYF. For the CDR3, the DNA is TGTGCCAGCAGCCCAGGACTAGCGGGAGGGCCAGTGGAGACCCAGTACTTC.

This clone has only a few counts. This chain connects TRBV9 to TRBJ1-2; TRBD1 matches 9 bases. CDR1 and CDR2 from the germline V gene are SGDLS and YYNGEE. The length of the CDR3 is 16 residues. With V trimmed by 4 bases and J by 5 bases, 12 bases remained unmatched. CDR3 protein: CASSPRTGVGSYGYTF. In nucleotides, the CDR3 is TGTGCCAGCAGCCCCCGGACAGGGGTTGGTTCGTATGGCTACACCTTC.

The chain links TRBV11-3 to TRBJ2-5, with a weak D call TRBD1 (6 bases). This CDR3 contains 14 residues. Trimming removed 3 bases at V and 6 bases at J, with 14 bases between. Germline V gene data show CDR1 as SGHNT and CDR2 as YENEEA. The CDR3 coding sequence is TGTGCCAGCAGCTTCCGGGACAAGGGAAAGACCCAGTACTTC. This encodes CASSFRDKGKTQYF.

The V call is TRBV25-1, the J call TRBJ2-3; the match to TRBD2 covers 12 bases. CDR3 length equals 15 residues. The ends lost 2 bases at V and 4 bases at J; junction bases unmatched: 1. CDR1 MGHDK and CDR2 SYGVNS come from the germline V gene. Written as DNA, the CDR3 is TGTGCCAGCAGTGAAAGACTAGCGGGAGCAGATACGCAGTATTTT. It is translated as CASSERLAGADTQYF.

J is TRBJ1-3 and V is TRBV6-5, with 7 bases identical to TRBD1. CDR1 is MNHEY, CDR2 SVGAGI, per germline. V was clipped by 1 base and J by 9 bases; unmatched bases: 6. This CDR3 has 14 amino acids. The CDR3 region has the DNA TGTGCCAGCAGTTACTTTAAGGGGGCCGGCACCATATATTTT. It translates to CASSYFKGAGTIYF.

This rearrangement joins TRBV12-3 or TRBV12-4 to TRBJ2-7; the D gene is possibly TRBD2 (5 bases). The CDR3 sequence is 13 residues long. V was shortened by 5 bases and J by 2 bases, with 10 bases between the two germline ends. The CDR3 is CASSPAGTYEQYF. The CDR3 DNA reads TGTGCCAGCAGTCCTGCCGGGACCTACGAGCAGTACTTC.

The chain has TRBV10-2 and TRBJ1-5; 7 bases are a match to TRBD1. V gave up 4 bases and J gave up 4 bases; unmatched junction bases: 7. Germline loops: CDR1 WSHSY, CDR2 SAAADI. The CDR3 has 15 amino acids. As DNA, the CDR3 is TGCGCCAGCAGTGTCAGGACAGGTGGAAATCAGCCCCAGCATTTT. Its translation: CASSVRTGGNQPQHF.

V usage is TRBV4-1 and J usage is TRBJ2-7; 8 nucleotides match TRBD2. Germline trimming cut 6 bases from V and 1 base from J; bases unmatched to any gene: 5. CDR1 is MGHRA, CDR2 YSYEKL, per germline. The length of the CDR3 is 14 residues. Written as DNA, the CDR3 is TGCGCCAGCAGGCCGGGACTAGGATCCTACGAGCAGTACTTC. Translated: CASRPGLGSYEQYF.

This clone has just one count. J is TRBJ2-5 and V is TRBV6-1; 9 positions agree with TRBD2. The germline V gene has CDR1 MNHNS and CDR2 SASEGT. The CDR3 contains 16 residues. The J segment lost 5 bases and the V segment lost 4 bases, leaving 11 bases of the junction unmatched. The CDR3 is CASSGGAGGRRETQYF. The CDR3 nucleotides are TGTGCCAGCAGTGGGGGAGCGGGGGGCCGGAGGGAGACCCAGTACTTC.

This chain uses TRBV5-1 with TRBJ2-5; 9 bases line up with TRBD1. This CDR3 has 17 amino acids. V lost 2 bases to trimming and J lost 4 bases; unmatched junction nucleotides: 12. Germline V gene lookup returns CDR1 SGHRS and CDR2 YFSETQ. CDR3 sequence reads: CASSLSGTGLSGETQYF. CDR3 coding DNA: TGCGCCAGCAGCTTATCAGGGACAGGGTTGAGTGGAGAGACCCAGTACTTC.

V is TRBV5-6 and J is TRBJ2-7; D is possibly TRBD1 (6 bases). Trimming removed 2 bases at V and 1 base at J, with 10 bases between. CDR1 is SGHDT, CDR2 YYEEEE, per germline. There are 14 residues in the CDR3. The CDR3 sequence: CASSFGTPSYEQYV. The CDR3 DNA is TGTGCCAGCAGCTTTGGGACACCATCCTACGAGCAGTACGTC.

The V gene is TRBV6-5, the J gene TRBJ1-3, with D perhaps TRBD1 (5 bases). Germline V gene data show CDR1 as MNHEY and CDR2 as SVGAGI. V was pared by 0 bases and J by 0 bases, with 9 bases between. CDR3 length equals 16 residues. CDR3 protein: CASSYSRGGSGNTIYF. CDR3 in DNA: TGTGCCAGCAGTTACTCCCGCGGGGGCTCTGGAAACACCATATATTTT.

This clone ranks as medium-sized. Other DNA sequences in the same sample also yield this CDR3. This rearrangement joins TRBV6-1 to TRBJ1-1; D may be TRBD1 (5 bases). CDR1 is MNHNS and CDR2 is SASEGT in the germline V gene. There are 14 residues in the CDR3. V lost 1 base to trimming and J lost 4 bases, with 10 bases between them. CDR3 DNA sequence: TGTGCCAGCAGTGAAGGTCCGGGGGGCACTGAAGCTTTCTTT. It encodes CASSEGPGGTEAFF.

The chain has TRBV6-2 or TRBV6-3 and TRBJ1-2, with D possibly matching TRBD1 (6 bases). The CDR3 consists of 15 residues. Per germline, CDR1 MNHEY and CDR2 SVGEGT. Trimming cost V 2 bases and J 7 bases, with 17 bases left between them. The CDR3 DNA follows: TGTGCCAGCAGTTACACAGGGACTAGGATTGGTGGCTACACCTTC. Translated: CASSYTGTRIGGYTF.

The chain has TRBV5-1 and TRBJ2-2; D is possibly TRBD2 (7 bases). CDR1 and CDR2 from the germline V gene are SGHRS and YFSETQ. V shed 6 bases and J shed 1 base, with 13 bases lying between them. The CDR3 consists of 15 residues. The CDR3 bases are TGCGCCAGCACCCTGGGGGGGCGGAACACCGGGGAGCTGTTTTTT. Amino acid sequence: CASTLGGRNTGELFF.

The sample holds a few counts of this clone. J is TRBJ1-1 and V is TRBV6-1; D remains ambiguous. The CDR3 covers 10 residues. Trimming pared 3 bases from V and 7 bases from J, leaving 3 bases between. Germline CDR1 and CDR2: MNHNS and SASEGT. The CDR3 protein is CASSDLEAFF. CDR3 DNA sequence: TGTGCCAGCAGTGACCTTGAAGCTTTCTTT.

The genes are TRBV11-1 and TRBJ2-1; D call uncertain. The germline gives CDR1 SGHAT, CDR2 FQDESV (reference sequence). The V and J ends lost 2 bases and 9 bases respectively, with 8 bases between them. The CDR3 sequence is 12 residues long. The CDR3 sequence: CASSLPPGEQFF. As DNA, the CDR3 is TGTGCCAGCAGCTTACCCCCCGGTGAGCAGTTCTTC. The full variable domain, rest sourced from reference TRBV11-1 and TRBJ2-1, is EAEVAQSPRYKITEKSQAVAFWCDPISGHATLYWYRQILGQGPELLVQFQDESVVDDSQLPKDRFSAERLKGVDSTLKIQPAELGDSAMYLCASSLPPGEQFFGPGTRLTVL.

The chain recombines TRBV7-8 with TRBJ2-1, with 11 bases identical to TRBD2. In germline, CDR1 is SGHVS, CDR2 FQNEAQ. The CDR3 is 20 amino acids. V trimming: 1 base; J trimming: 7 bases; junction bases outside the gene matches: 18. CDR3 DNA sequence: TGTGCCAGCAGCTTAGGACAGGGGCGTTTAGCGGGAGGGCCGCCGAATGAGCAGTTCTTC. It translates to CASSLGQGRLAGGPPNEQFF.

Only a few counts were recorded for this clone. The V call is TRBV13, the J call TRBJ1-3; D not resolved. The CDR3 covers 15 residues. V shed 3 bases and J shed 0 bases, with 9 bases lying between them. Germline V gene data show CDR1 as PRHDT and CDR2 as FYEKMQ (reference sequence). CDR3 protein: CASSFGRLSGNTIYF. The CDR3 region has the DNA TGTGCCAGCAGCTTTGGCAGGCTCTCTGGAAACACCATATATTTT. Drawing the rest from reference TRBV13 and TRBJ1-3, the complete variable domain is AAGVIQSPRHLIKEKRETATLKCYPIPRHDTVYWYQQGPGQDPQFLISFYEKMQSDKGSIPDRFSAQQFSDYHSELNMSSLELGDSALYFCASSFGRLSGNTIYFGEGSWLTVV.

The rearrangement joins TRBV2 to TRBJ2-1; D is unresolved. This CDR3 has 13 residues. Trimming pared 7 bases from V and 4 bases from J, leaving 11 bases between. Germline V gene data show CDR1 as SNHLY and CDR2 as FYNNEI. CDR3 amino acids: CASTSAGYNEQFF. The CDR3 DNA is TGTGCCAGCACCAGCGCCGGGTACAATGAGCAGTTCTTC.

This chain uses TRBV6-5 with TRBJ1-6; tentative D call: TRBD1 (5 bases). Trimming took 0 bases from V and 8 from J, leaving 11 bases between them. CDR3 length equals 15 residues. Germline V CDR1 and CDR2: MNHEY, SVGAGI. CDR3 amino acids: CASSYSWSGDSPLHF. Here the CDR3 DNA reads TGTGCCAGCAGTTACTCGTGGTCGGGGGATTCACCCCTCCACTTT.

The chain has TRBV6-6 and TRBJ2-1; TRBD2 might be the D (5 bases). The CDR3 covers 14 residues. Germline lookup yields CDR1 MNHNY and CDR2 SVGAGI (reference sequence). V was pared by 7 bases and J by 5 bases, with 15 bases between. This CDR3 is CASINEGVNNEQFF. Here the CDR3 DNA reads TGTGCCAGCATCAACGAGGGAGTTAACAATGAGCAGTTCTTC.

The table lists this clone with a few counts. CDR3 in DNA: TGTGCCTGGAGTGGACTAGCGGGAGGAGCCCAAGAGACCCAGTACTTC. It is translated as CAWSGLAGGAQETQYF. The J gene is TRBJ2-5, the V gene TRBV30; 13 bases align to TRBD2. CDR3 length: 16 residues. J lost 1 base, V lost 1 base, and 3 bases had no gene match. Germline lookup yields CDR1 GTSNPN and CDR2 SVGIG (reference sequence).

This clone is a singleton in its sample. The V call is TRBV18, the J call TRBJ1-6, with D tentatively TRBD1 (6 bases). V lost 2 bases and J lost 10, with 12 bases in between. The CDR3 covers 14 residues. Germline lookup yields CDR1 KGHSH and CDR2 LQKENI. Here the CDR3 DNA reads TGTGCCAGCTCACCATCCGACAGGACCTCACCCCTCCACTTT. Translating gives CASSPSDRTSPLHF.

V gene TRBV6-5 combines with J gene TRBJ1-2, with no clear D. V was trimmed by 7 bases and J by 0 bases, leaving 12 bases between them. From germline, CDR1 is MNHEY and CDR2 SVGAGI. The CDR3 loop spans 14 amino acids. The CDR3 here is CASTSPESNYGYTF. In DNA form, the CDR3 reads TGTGCCAGCACCTCACCAGAATCTAACTATGGCTACACCTTC.

In its sample, this clone was seen a few times. The chain uses TRBV18 and TRBJ2-4; 7 positions agree with TRBD1. The CDR3 sequence is 15 residues long. CDR1 is KGHSH and CDR2 is LQKENI in the germline V gene. The J segment lost 4 bases and the V segment lost 4 bases, leaving 7 bases of the junction unmatched. The CDR3 DNA reads as TGTGCCAGCTCACTGGACAGGCAGGGGAAAAACATTCAGTACTTC. The encoded protein is CASSLDRQGKNIQYF.